This TCR beta chain comes out of a study of blood T cell repertoires in COVID-19. Study as a whole: The study drew acute and convalescent COVID-19 samples from the United States, Italy and Spain. T cells, B-cell-depleted T cells, or PBMCs provided the cDNA or gDNA that served as material.

Germline CDR1 reads MNHEY; CDR2 reads SVGAGI. The V and J ends lost 2 bases and 7 bases respectively, with 20 bases between them. This CDR3 contains 16 residues. Authors' processing steps: Nucleated cell counts were estimated from reference gene primer amplification. Produced via immunoSEQ multiplex PCR; TCRdb's table is partial and in-frame only. The V and J calls and the clone size are those of that table, but D and trimming were determined from the DNA. Found here are tens of thousands of clones, 92% of them singletons; the top ten hold about 4.5%. Material: peripheral blood. The TCR originated in a man between 45 and 60 years old with active COVID-19. V usage is TRBV6-5 and J usage is TRBJ1-2, with a tentative D call TRBD1 (5 bases). In DNA, the CDR3 is TGTGCCAGCAGTTACGACAAGCGGGGGACCTTCGGTGGCTACACCTTC. This gives the protein CASSYDKRGTFGGYTF.